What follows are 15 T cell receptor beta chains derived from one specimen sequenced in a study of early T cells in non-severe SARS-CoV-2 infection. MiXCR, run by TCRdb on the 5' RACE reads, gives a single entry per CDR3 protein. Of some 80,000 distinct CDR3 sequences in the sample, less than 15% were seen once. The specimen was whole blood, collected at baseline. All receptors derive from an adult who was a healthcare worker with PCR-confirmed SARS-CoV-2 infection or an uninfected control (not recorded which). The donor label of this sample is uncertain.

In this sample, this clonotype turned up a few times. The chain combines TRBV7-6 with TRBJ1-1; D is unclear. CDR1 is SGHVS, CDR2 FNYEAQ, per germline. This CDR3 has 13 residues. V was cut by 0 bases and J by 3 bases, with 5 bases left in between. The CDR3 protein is CASSLATYTEAFF. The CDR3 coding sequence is TGTGCCAGCAGCTTAGCGACGTACACTGAAGCTTTCTTT.

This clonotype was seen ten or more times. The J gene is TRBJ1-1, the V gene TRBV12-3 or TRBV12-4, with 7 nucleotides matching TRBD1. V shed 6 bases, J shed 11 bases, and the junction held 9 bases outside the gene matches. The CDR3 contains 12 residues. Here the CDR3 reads CASSFDRVGAFF. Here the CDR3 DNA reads TGTGCCAGCAGCTTCGACAGGGTAGGGGCTTTCTTT.

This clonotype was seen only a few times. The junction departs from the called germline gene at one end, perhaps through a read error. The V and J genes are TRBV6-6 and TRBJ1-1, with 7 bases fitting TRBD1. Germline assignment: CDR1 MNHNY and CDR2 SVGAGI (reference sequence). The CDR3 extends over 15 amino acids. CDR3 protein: CASTPPGQLNTEVFF. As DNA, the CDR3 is TGTGCCAGCACCCCACCGGGACAGCTAAACACTGAAGTTTTCTTT.

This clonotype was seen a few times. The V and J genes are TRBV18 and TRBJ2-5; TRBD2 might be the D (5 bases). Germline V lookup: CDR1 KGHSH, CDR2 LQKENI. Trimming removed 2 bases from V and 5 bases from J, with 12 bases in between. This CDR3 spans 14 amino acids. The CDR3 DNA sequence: TGTGCCAGCTCACCAGGGGAGTTTTGGGAGACCCAGTACTTC. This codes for CASSPGEFWETQYF.

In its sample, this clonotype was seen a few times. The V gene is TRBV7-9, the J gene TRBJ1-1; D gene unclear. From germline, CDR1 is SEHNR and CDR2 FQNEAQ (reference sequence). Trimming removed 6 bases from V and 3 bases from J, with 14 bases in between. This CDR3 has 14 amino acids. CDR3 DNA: TGTGCCAGCAGACAAACCAGCTGGGACACTGAAGCTTTCTTT. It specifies CASRQTSWDTEAFF.

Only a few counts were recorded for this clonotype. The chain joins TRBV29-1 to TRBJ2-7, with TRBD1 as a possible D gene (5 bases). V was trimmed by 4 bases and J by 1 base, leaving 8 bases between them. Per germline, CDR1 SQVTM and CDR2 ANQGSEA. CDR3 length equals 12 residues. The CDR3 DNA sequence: TGCAGCGTTGGTCAGGGATCCTACGAGCAGTACTTC. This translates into CSVGQGSYEQYF.

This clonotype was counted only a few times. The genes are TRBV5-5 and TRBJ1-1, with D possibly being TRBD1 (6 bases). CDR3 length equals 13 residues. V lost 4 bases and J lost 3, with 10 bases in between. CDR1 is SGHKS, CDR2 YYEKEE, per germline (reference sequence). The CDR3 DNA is TGTGCCAGCAGCATGACAGGCGACACTGAAGCTTTCTTT. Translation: CASSMTGDTEAFF.

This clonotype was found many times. This CDR3 reads CASGLGQVREPQHF. As DNA, the CDR3 is TGTGCTAGTGGTTTGGGACAGGTTCGGGAGCCCCAGCATTTT. J is TRBJ1-5 and V is TRBV12-5; D perhaps matches TRBD1 (6 bases). The CDR3 has 14 amino acids. In germline, CDR1 is LGHNT, CDR2 FRNRAP. Between the trimmed V and J ends, which lost 1 base and 8 bases, there was a span of 12 bases.

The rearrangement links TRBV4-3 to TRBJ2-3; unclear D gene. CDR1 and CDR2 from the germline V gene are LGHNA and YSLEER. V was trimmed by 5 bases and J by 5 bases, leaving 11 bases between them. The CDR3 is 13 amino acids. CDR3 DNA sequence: TGCGCCAGCAGCTCCTTATCGGGAGATACGCAGTATTTT. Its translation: CASSSLSGDTQYF.

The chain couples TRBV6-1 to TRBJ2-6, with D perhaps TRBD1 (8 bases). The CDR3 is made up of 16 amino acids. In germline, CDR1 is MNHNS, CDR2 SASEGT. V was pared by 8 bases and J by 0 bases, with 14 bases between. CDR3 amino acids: CASQTGEGSGANVLTF. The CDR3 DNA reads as TGTGCCAGCCAGACAGGGGAGGGCTCTGGGGCCAACGTCCTGACTTTC.

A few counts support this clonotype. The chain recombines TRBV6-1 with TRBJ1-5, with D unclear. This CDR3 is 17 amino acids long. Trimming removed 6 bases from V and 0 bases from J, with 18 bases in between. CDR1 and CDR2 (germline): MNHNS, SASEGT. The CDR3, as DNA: TGTGCCAGCAGCGACACCTTACCCCTCTATAGCAATCAGCCCCAGCATTTT. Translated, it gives CASSDTLPLYSNQPQHF.

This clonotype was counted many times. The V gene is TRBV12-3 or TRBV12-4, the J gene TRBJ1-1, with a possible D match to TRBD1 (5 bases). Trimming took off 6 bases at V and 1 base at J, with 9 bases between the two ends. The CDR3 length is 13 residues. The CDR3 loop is CASSPGSNTEAFF. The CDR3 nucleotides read TGTGCCAGCAGCCCAGGGTCGAACACTGAAGCTTTCTTT.

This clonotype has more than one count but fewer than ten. The CDR3 region is CSARTAKNYGYTF. The CDR3 DNA follows: TGCAGTGCTAGGACGGCGAAAAACTATGGCTACACCTTC. The chain employs TRBV20-1 and TRBJ1-2, with D hard to call. Trimming took 3 bases from V and 2 from J, leaving 10 bases between them. The CDR3 totals 13 residues. Germline lookup yields CDR1 DFQATT and CDR2 SNEGSKA (reference sequence).

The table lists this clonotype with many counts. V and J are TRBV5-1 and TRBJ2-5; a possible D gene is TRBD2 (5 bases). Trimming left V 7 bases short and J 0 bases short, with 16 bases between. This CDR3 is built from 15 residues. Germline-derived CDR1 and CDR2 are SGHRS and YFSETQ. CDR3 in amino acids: CASVGSGWDQETQYF. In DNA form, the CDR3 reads TGCGCCAGCGTTGGGAGCGGTTGGGACCAAGAGACCCAGTACTTC.

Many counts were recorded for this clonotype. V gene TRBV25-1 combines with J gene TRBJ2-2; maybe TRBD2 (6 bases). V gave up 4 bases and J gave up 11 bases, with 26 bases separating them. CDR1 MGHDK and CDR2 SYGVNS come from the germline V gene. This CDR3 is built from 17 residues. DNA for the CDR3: TGTGCCAGCAGTGCCCACTCGATAACGGGACGGGGGAGAGAGCTGTTTTTT. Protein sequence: CASSAHSITGRGRELFF.